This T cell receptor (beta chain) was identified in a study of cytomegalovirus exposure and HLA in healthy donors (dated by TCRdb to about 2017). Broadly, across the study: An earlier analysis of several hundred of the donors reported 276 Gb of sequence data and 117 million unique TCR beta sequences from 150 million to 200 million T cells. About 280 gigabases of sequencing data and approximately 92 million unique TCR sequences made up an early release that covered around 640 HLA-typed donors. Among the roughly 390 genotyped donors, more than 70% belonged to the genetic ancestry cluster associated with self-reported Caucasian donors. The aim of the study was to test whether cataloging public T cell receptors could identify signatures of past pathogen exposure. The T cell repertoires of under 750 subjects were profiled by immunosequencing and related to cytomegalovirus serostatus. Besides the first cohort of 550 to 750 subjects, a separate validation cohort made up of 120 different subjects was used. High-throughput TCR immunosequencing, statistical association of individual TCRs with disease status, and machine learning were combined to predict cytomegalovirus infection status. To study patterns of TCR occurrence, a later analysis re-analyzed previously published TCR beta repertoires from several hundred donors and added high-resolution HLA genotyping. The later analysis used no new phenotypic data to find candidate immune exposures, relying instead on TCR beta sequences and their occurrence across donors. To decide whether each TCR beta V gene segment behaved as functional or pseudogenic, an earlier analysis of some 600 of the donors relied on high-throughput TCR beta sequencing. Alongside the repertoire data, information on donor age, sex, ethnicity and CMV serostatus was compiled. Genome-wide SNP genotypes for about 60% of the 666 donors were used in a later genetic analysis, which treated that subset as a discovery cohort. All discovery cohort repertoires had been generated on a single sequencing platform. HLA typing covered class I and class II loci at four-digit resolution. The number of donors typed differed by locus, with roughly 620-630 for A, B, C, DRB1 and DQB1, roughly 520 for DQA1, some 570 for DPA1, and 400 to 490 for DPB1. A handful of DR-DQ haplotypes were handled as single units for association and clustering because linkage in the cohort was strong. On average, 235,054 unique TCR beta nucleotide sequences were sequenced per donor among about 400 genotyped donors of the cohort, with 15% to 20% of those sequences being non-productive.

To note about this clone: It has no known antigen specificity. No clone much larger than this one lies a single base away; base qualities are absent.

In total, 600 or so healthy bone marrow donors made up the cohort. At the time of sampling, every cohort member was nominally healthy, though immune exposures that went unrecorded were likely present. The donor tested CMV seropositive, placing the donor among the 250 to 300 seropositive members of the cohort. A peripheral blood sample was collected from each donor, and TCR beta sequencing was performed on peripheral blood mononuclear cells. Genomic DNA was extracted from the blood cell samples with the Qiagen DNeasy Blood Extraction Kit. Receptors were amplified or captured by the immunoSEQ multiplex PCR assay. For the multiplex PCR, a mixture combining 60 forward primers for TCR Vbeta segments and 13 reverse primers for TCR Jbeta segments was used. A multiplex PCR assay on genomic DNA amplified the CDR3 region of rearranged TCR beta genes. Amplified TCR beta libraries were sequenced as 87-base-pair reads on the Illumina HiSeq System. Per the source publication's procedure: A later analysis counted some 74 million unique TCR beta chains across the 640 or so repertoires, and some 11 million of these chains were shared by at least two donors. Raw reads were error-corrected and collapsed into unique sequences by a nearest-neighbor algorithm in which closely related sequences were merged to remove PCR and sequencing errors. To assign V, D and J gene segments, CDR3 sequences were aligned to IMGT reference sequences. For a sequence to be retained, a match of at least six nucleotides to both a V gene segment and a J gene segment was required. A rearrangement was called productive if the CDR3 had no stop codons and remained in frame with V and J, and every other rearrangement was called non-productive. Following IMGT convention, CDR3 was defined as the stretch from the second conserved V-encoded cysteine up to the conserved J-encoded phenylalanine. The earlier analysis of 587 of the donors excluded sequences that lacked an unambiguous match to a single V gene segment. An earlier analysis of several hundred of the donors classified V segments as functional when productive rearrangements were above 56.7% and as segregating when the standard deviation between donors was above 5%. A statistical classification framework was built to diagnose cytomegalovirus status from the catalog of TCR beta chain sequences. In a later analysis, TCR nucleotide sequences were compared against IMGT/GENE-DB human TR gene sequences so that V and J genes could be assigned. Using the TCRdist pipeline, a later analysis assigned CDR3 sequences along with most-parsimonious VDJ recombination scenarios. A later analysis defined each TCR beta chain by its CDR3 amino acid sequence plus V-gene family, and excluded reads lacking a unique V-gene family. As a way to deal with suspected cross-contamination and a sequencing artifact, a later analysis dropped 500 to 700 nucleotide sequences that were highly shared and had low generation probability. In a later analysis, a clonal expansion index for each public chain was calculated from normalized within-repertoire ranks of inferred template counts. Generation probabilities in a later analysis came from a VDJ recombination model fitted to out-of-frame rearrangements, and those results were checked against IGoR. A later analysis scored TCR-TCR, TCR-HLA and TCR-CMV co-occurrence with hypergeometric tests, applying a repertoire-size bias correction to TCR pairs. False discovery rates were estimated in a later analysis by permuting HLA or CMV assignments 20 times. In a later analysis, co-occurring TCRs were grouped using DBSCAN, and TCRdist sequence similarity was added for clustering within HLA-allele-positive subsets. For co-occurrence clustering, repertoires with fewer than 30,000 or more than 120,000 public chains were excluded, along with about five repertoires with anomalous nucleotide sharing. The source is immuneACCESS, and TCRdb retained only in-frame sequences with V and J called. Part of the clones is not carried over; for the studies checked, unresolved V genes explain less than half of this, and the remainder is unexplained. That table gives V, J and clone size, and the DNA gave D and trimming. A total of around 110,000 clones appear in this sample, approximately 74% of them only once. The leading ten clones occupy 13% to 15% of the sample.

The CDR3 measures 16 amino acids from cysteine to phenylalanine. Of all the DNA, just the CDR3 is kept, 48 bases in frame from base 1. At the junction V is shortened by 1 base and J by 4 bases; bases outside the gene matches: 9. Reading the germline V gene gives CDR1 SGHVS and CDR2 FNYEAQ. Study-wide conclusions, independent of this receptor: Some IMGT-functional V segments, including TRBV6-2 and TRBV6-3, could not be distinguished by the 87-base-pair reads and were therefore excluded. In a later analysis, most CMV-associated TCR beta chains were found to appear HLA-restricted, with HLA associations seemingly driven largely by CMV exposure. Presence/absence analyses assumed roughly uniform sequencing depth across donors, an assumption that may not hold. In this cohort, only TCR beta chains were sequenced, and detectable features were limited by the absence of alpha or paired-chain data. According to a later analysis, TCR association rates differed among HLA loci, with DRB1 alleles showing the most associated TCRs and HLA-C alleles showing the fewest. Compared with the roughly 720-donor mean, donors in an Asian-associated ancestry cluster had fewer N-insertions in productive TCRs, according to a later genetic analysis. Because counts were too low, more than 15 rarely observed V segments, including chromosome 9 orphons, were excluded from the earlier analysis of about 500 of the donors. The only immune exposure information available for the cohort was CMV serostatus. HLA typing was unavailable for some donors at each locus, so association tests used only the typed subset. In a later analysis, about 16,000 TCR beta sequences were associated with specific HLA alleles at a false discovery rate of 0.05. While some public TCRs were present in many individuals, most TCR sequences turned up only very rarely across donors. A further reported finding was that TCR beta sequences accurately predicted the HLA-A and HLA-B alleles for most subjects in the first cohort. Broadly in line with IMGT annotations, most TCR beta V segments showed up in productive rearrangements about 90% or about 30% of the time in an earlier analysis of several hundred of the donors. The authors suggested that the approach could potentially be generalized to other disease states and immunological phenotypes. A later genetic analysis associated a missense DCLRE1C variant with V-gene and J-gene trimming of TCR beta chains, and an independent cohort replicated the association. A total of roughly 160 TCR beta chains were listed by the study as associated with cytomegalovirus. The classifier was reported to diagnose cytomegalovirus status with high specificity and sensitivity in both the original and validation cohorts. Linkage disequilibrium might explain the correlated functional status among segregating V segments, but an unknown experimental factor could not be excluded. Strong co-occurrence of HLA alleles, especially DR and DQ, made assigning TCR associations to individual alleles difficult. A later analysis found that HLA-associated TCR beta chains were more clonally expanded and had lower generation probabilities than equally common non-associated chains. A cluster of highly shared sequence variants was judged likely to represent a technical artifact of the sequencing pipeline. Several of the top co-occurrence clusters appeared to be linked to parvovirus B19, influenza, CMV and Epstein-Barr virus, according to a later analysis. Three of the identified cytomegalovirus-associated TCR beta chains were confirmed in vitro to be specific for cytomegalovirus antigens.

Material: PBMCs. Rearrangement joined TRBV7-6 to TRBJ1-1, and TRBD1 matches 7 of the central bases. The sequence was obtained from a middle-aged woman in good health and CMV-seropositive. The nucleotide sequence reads TGTGCCAGCAGCTTAGTTCAGGGGGGTACGACCACTGAAGCTTTCTTT. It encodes CASSLVQGGTTTEAFF.